What follows describes a single TCR beta chain. The germline gives CDR1 MNHEY, CDR2 SMNVEV (reference sequence). Trimming pared 6 bases from V and 4 bases from J, leaving 13 bases between. The length of the CDR3 is 14 residues. Healthy people donating bone marrow made up the donors. 13 Jbeta primers and 60 Vbeta primers were used for the PCR. Libraries were prepared by immunoSEQ multiplex PCR; TCRdb keeps only in-frame clonotypes and omits some of them. The table includes 120,000 or so clones, over 60% detected once. This specimen comes from a study of cytomegalovirus exposure and HLA in healthy donors. Study at large: Among fewer than 500 genotyped donors, about 80% fell in the Caucasian-associated ancestry cluster.

The sequencing sample was made of PBMCs. The sequence derives from a human donor in good health. This chain connects TRBV27 to TRBJ2-1; a possible D gene is TRBD2 (5 bases). The CDR3 bases are TGTGCCAGCAGCGGACCCGGGGTTTACAATGAGCAGTTCTTC. It translates to CASSGPGVYNEQFF.